This TCR beta chain was recovered during a study of regulatory T cells in long-lasting Graves disease. Study details: The study counted Graves' disease as persistent given over 5 years of antithyroid drugs and positive TSH receptor antibodies. Study-wide results and caveats: Examination was confined to peripheral blood, excluding thyroid tissue. Newly diagnosed Graves' patients exceeded persistent ones in TCR diversity. Persistent disease was associated with favored TRBV28 usage and with favored use of TRBJ1-2 and TRBJ2-5.

The V gene lost 10 bases and the J gene lost 5 bases, with 6 bases spanning the gap. The CDR3 is made up of 11 amino acids. Arm-PCR of CDR3 regions and iRepertoire HTBI primers were used to build TCR beta libraries. Using its own MiXCR run on the multiplex PCR reads, TCRdb lists one record per CDR3 protein. This table has roughly 400,000 distinct CDR3 sequences, around 20% appearing once. Stated time point: persistent/refractory GD, antithyroid drugs over 5 years with positive TRAb. The authors made the TCR library using RNA they extracted from PBMCs. This clonotype was counted between two and nine times. Its target is unknown.

The input for sequencing was peripheral blood mononuclear cells (PBMCs), taken when the disease was refractory, from a patient treated with antithyroid drugs. This sequence was found in a female donor with Graves disease. The chain joins TRBV12-3 or TRBV12-4 to TRBJ2-6, with D uncertain. The CDR3 nucleotides are TGTGCCACCCTCAGGGCCAACGTCCTGACTTTC. Protein sequence: CATLRANVLTF.